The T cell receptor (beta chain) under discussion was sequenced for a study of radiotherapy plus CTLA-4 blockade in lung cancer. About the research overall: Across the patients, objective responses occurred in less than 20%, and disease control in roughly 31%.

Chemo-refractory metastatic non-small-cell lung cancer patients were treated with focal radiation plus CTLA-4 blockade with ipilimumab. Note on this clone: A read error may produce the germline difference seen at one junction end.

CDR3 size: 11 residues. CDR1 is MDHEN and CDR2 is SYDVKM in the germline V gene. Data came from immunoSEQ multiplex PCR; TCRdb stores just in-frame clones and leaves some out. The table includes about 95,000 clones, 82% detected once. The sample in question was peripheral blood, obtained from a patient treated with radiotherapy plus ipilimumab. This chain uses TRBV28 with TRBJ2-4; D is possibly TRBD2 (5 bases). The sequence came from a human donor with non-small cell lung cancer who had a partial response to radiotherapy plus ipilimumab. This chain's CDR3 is CASRSASKIHF. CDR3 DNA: TGTGCCAGCAGGTCGGCTAGCAAGATCCACTTC.